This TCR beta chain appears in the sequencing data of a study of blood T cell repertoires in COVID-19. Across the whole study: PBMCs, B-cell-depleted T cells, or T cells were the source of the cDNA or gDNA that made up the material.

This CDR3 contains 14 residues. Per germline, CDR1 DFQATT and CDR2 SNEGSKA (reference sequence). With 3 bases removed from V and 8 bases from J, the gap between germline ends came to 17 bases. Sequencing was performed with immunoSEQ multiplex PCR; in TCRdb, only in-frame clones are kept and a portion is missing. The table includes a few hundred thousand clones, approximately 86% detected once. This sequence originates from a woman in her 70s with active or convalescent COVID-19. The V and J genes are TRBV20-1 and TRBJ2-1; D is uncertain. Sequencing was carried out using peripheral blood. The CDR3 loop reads CSASGPARADEQFF. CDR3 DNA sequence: TGCAGTGCTAGTGGGCCAGCCCGCGCGGATGAGCAGTTCTTC.